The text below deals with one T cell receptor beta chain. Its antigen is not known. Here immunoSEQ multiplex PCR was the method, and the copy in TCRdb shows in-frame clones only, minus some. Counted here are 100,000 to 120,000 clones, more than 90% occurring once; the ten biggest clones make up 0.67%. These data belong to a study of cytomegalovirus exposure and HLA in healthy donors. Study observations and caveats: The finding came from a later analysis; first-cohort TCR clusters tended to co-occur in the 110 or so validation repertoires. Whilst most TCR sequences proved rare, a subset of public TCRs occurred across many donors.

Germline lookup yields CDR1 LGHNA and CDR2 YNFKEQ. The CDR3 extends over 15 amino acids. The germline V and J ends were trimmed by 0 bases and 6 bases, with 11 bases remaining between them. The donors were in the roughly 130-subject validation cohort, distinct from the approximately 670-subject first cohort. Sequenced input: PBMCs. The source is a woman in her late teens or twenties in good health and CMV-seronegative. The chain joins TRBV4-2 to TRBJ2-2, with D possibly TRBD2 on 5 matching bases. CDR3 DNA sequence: TGTGCCAGCAGCCAAGATACGGACTCCGCCGGGGAGCTGTTTTTT. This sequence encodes CASSQDTDSAGELFF.